Included here is one T cell receptor beta chain sequence, with context. Its antigen is not yet known. The sample holds no much larger clone one base away, and base qualities are not on file. The germline V gene specifies SQVTM as CDR1 and ANQGSEA as CDR2. Including the terminal cysteine and phenylalanine, the CDR3 comprises 13 residues. CDR3 DNA only is kept here, 39 bases in frame from base 1. V is pruned by 7 bases and J by 6 bases, leaving 11 bases of the junction without a gene match. The sample is drawn from a study of T cell responses to AZD1222 COVID-19 vaccine (dated by TCRdb to about 2021). Turning to the overall study: AZD1222 recipients with second doses at about 4 weeks or about 12 weeks were pooled, because spike-specific TCR depth and breadth did not differ between schedules. TCR sequencing covered over 230 trial participants: approximately 200 given two doses of AZD1222 and approximately 26 given two doses of MenACWY control vaccine. Trial participants were enrolled by age into subgroups of 18-55, 56-69 and 70-plus years, and about 150, 27 and 61 TCR-sequenced participants, respectively, were included in these subgroups.

Here is what the overall study found, with its caveats: Participants were mostly white British, with more females than males. The authors suggested clonal diversity may have been underestimated. Vaccine-associated CD4 TCRs spanned the whole spike protein, with dominant responses in regions 160-218 and 743-854. Reportedly, close to half of the unique spike-specific TCRs recognized epitopes lying outside the regions that are mutated in the B.1.351 and B.1.1.7 variants. Because no day 14 peak-response samples were available, the repertoires could be characterized only after the peak T cell response. The 56-69-year group was small, and its depth increase did not reach significance, likely because of low power. Conclusions about previously exposed vaccinees were limited because only a handful of AZD1222 recipients were SARS-CoV-2 seropositive at baseline. A significant rise in spike-specific TCR breadth and depth was observed after two AZD1222 doses relative to day 0 and relative to MenACWY recipients.

The CDR3 regions of human TCRbeta chains were analyzed by immunosequencing. From the authors' description of their analysis: Repertoire TCRs were checked for matches against a reference library of SARS-CoV-2-specific TCRs that had been generated using the MIRA antigen-specificity platform. Breadth was defined as the fraction of unique TCRs that were SARS-CoV-2-associated. Depth was defined as the fraction of total T cells that were SARS-CoV-2-associated. Using the MIRA data, every spike-specific TCR was mapped to the spike region that the TCR reacted to and assigned to either a CD4 or a CD8 class. Log10-transformed breadth and depth values were compared by one-way ANOVA with Sidak's multiple comparisons tests. TCRdb provides this immuneACCESS table in a form limited to in-frame rearrangements. Some clones are lacking; in checked studies, under half of them reflect an unresolved V gene, and why the rest are absent is not known. V and J calls and clone size follow that table, whereas D and trimming were derived from the DNA. Present in this sample are 120,000 to 150,000 clones, roughly 90% of which were seen just once. More than 1.4% of the sample belongs to the ten largest clones.

What this sample's time point label stands for: baseline before first vaccination. The vaccinee samples were drawn from two UK trials, COV001 and COV002, one of which was a single-blind randomized controlled phase 2/3 trial testing AZD1222 (ChAdOx1 nCoV-19) in healthy adults. For TCRbeta chain sequencing, PBMC samples from trial participants were taken at day 0 and at day 28 after the second dose. The receptor comes from an adult in good health. The material sequenced was peripheral blood, taken on day 0 of AZD1222 vaccination. The chain is encoded by TRBV29-1 joined to TRBJ1-2, and TRBD1 matches 7 of the central bases. The DNA reads as follows: TGCAGCGCCGGAACCCACGACAGGGATGGCTACACCTTC. This sequence encodes CSAGTHDRDGYTF.